This TCR beta chain comes out of a study of response to subunit inactivated influenza vaccine. V dropped 4 bases and J dropped 2 bases, with 13 bases sitting between them. The germline V gene encodes CDR1 SGHRS and CDR2 YFSETQ. The CDR3 spans 15 residues. This clonotype was seen only a few times. Its specificity is unknown. Study conclusions and caveats: The authors suggested that every seasonal influenza vaccination recruits few new T cells.

MiXCR, applied by TCRdb to the RT-PCR reads, yields one record per CDR3 protein. Among approximately 700,000 distinct CDR3 sequences listed, 15% to 18% were seen once. The clonotype comes from a man between 50 and 59 years old who received an inactivated influenza vaccine. The chain recombines TRBV5-1 with TRBJ2-1; tentative D call: TRBD1 (7 bases). The input for sequencing was PBMCs from blood, taken approximately 12 days after vaccination. The CDR3: CASSAGQYAYNEQFF. CDR3 in DNA: TGCGCCAGCAGCGCGGGACAGTACGCCTACAATGAGCAGTTCTTC.